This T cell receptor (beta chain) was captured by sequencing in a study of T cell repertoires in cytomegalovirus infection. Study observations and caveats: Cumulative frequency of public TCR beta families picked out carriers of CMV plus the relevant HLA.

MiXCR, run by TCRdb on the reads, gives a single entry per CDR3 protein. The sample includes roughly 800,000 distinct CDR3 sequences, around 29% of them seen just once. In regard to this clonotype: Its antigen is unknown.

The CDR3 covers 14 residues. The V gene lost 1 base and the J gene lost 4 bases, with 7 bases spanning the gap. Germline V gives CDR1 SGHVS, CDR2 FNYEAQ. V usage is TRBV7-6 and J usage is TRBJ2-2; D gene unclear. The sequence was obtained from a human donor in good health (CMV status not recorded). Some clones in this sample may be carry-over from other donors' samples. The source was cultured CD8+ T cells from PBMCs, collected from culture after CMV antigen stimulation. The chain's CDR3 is CASSLVLRTGELFF. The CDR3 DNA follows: TGTGCCAGCAGCTTAGTTTTGCGCACCGGGGAGCTGTTTTTT. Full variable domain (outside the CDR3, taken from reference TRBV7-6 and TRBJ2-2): GAGVSQSPRYKVTKRGQDVALRCDPISGHVSLYWYRQALGQGPEFLTYFNYEAQQDKSGLPNDRFSAERPEGSISTLTIQRTEQRDSAMYRCASSLVLRTGELFFGEGSRLTVL.